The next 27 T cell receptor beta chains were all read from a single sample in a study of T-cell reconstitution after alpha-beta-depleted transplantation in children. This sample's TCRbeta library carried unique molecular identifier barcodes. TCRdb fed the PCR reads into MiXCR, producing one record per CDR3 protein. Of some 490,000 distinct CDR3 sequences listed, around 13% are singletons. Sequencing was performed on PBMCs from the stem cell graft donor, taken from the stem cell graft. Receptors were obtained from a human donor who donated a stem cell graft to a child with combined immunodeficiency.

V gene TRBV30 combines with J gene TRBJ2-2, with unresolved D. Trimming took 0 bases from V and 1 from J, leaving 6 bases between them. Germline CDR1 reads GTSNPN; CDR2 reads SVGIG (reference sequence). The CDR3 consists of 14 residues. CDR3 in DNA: TGTGCCTGGAGTGTAAGGAGGAACACCGGGGAGCTGTTTTTT. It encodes CAWSVRRNTGELFF. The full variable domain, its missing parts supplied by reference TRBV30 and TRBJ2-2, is SQTIHQWPATLVQPVGSPLSLECTVEGTSNPNLYWYRQAAGRGLQLLFYSVGIGQISSEVPQNLSASRPQDRQFILSSKKLLLSDSGFYLCAWSVRRNTGELFFGEGSRLTVL.

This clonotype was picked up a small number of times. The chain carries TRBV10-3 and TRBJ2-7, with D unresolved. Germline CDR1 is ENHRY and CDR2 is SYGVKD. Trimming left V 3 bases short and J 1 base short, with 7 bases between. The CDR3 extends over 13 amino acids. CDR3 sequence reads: CAISDTSSYEQYF. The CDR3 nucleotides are TGTGCCATCAGTGATACGTCATCCTACGAGCAGTACTTC.

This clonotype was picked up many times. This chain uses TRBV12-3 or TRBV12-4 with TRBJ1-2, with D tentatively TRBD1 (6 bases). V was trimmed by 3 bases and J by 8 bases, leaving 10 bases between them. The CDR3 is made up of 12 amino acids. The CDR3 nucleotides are TGTGCCAGCAGTTTTGGGACAAAAGGCTACACCTTC. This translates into CASSFGTKGYTF.

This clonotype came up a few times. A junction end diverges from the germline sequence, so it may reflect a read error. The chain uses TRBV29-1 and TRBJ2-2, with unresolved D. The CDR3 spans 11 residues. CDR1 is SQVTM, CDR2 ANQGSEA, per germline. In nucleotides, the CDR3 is TGCAGCGTCCAATACACTGGGGAGCTGTTTTTT. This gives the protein CSVQYTGELFF.

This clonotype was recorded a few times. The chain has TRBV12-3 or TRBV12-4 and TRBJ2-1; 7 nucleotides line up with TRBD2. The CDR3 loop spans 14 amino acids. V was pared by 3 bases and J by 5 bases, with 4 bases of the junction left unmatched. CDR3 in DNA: TGTGCCAGCAGTTTTGGGACTAACAACAATGAGCAGTTCTTC. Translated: CASSFGTNNNEQFF.

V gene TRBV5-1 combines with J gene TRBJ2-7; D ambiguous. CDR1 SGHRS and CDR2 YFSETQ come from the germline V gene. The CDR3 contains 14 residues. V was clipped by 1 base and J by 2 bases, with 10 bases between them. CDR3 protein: CASSLPLDPYEQYF. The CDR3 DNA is TGCGCCAGCAGCTTGCCTCTCGACCCCTACGAGCAGTACTTC.

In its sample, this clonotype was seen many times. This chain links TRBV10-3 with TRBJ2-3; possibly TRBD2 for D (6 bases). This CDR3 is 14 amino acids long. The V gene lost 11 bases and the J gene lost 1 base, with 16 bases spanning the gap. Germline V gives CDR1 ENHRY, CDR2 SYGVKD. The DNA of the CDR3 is TGTGCCGCCGGGGGTTACGGCGGCACAGATACGCAGTATTTT. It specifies CAAGGYGGTDTQYF.

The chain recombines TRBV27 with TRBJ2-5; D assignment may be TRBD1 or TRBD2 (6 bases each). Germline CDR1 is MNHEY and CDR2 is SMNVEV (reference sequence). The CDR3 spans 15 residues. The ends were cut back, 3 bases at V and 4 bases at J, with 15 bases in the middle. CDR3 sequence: CASSFSPGAGETQYF. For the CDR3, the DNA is TGTGCCAGCAGTTTTTCTCCGGGGGCGGGAGAGACCCAGTACTTC.

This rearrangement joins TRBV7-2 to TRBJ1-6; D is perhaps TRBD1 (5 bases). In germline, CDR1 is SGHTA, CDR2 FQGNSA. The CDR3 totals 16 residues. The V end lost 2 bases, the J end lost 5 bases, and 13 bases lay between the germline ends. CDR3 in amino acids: CASSLRGITHNSPLHF. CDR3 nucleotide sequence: TGTGCCAGCAGCTTACGGGGGATAACTCATAATTCACCCCTCCACTTT.

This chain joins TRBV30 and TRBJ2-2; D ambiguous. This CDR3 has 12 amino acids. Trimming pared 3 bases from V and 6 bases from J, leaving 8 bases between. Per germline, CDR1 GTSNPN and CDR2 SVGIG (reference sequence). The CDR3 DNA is TGTGCCTGGAGAAAGTTCCCCGGGGAGCTGTTTTTT. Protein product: CAWRKFPGELFF.

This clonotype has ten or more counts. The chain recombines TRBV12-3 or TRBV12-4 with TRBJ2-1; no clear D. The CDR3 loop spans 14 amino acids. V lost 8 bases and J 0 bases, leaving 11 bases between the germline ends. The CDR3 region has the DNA TGTGCCAGCGTCCTATCTAGCTCCTACAATGAGCAGTTCTTC. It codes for CASVLSSSYNEQFF.

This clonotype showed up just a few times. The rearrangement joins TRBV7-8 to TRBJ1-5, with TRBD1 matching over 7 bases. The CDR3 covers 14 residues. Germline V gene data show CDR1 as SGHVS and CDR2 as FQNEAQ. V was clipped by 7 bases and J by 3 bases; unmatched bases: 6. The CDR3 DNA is TGTGCCAGCACCGACAGGGTTAACAATCAGCCCCAGCATTTT. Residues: CASTDRVNNQPQHF. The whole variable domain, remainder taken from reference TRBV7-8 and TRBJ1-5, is GAGVSQSPRYKVAKRGQDVALRCDPISGHVSLFWYQQALGQGPEFLTYFQNEAQLDKSGLPSDRFFAERPEGSVSTLKIQRTQQEDSAVYLCASTDRVNNQPQHFGDGTRLSIL.

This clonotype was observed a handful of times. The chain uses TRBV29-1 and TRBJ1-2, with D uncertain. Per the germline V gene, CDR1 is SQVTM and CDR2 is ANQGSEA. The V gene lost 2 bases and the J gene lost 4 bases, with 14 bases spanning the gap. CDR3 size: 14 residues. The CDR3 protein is CSVERSDRLYGYTF. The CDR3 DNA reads TGCAGCGTTGAACGGTCGGACCGGCTCTATGGCTACACCTTC.

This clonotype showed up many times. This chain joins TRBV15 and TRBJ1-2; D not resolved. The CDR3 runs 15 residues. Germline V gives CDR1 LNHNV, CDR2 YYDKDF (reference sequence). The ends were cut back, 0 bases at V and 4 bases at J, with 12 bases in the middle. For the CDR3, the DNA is TGTGCCACCAGCAGAGATACATTTGGTAGCTATGGCTACACCTTC. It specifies CATSRDTFGSYGYTF.

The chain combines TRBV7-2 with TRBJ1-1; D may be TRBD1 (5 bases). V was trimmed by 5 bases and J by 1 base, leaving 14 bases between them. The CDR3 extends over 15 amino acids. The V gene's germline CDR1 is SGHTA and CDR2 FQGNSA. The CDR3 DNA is TGTGCCAGCAGCCCCCCACCGGACAAGAACACTGAAGCTTTCTTT. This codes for CASSPPPDKNTEAFF.

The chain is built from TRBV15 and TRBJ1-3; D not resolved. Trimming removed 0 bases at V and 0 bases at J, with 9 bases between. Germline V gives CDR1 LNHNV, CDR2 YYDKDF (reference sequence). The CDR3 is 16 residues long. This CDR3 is CATSRDVGSSGNTIYF. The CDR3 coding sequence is TGTGCCACCAGCAGAGATGTCGGCTCCTCTGGAAACACCATATATTTT.

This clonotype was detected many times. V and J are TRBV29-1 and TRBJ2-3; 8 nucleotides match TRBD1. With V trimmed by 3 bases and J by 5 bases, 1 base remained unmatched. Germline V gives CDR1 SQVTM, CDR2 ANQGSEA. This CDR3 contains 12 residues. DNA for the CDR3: TGCAGCGTTGAGGGGACAGGAGATACGCAGTATTTT. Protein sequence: CSVEGTGDTQYF.

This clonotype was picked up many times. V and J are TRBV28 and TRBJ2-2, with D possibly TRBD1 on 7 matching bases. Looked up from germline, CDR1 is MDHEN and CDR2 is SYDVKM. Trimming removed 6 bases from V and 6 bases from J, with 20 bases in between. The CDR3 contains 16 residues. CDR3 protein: CASRDRDPGVPGELFF. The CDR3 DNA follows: TGTGCCAGCAGAGACAGGGACCCGGGGGTACCCGGGGAGCTGTTTTTT.

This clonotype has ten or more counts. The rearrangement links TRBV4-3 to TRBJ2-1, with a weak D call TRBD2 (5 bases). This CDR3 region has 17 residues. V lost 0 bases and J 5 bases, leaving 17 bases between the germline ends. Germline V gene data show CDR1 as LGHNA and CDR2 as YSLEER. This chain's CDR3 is CASSQDEGAGGDNEQFF. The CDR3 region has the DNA TGCGCCAGCAGCCAAGATGAGGGAGCAGGAGGAGACAATGAGCAGTTCTTC.

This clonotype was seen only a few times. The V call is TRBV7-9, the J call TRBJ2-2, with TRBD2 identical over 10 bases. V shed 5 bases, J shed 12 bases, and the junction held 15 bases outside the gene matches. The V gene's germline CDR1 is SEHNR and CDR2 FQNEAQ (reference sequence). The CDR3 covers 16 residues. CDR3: CASSDSGGPDSDKLFF. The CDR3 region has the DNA TGTGCCAGCAGCGATAGCGGGGGGCCCGACTCCGACAAGCTGTTTTTT.

The CDR3 loop is CASRREGQGYYNEQFF. The CDR3, as DNA: TGTGCCAGCAGGCGCGAAGGACAGGGGTATTACAATGAGCAGTTCTTC. This chain links TRBV6-1 with TRBJ2-1; 9 bases fit TRBD1. CDR1 MNHNS and CDR2 SASEGT come from the germline V gene. Trimming took 6 bases from V and 4 from J; bases not matched to a gene: 10. The CDR3 loop spans 16 amino acids.

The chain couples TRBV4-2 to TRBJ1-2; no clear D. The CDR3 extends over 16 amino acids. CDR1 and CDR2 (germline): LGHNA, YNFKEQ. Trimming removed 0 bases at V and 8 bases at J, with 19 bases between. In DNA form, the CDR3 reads TGTGCCAGCAGCCAAGATCATGTAAGGATCGGTAGCGGCTACACCTTC. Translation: CASSQDHVRIGSGYTF.

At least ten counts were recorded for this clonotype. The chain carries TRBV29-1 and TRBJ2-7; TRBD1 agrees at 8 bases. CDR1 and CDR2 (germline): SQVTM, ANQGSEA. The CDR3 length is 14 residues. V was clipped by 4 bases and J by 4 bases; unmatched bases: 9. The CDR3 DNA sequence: TGCAGCGTTGGGGGCCAGGGGGCGCGGTACGAGCAGTACTTC. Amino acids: CSVGGQGARYEQYF.

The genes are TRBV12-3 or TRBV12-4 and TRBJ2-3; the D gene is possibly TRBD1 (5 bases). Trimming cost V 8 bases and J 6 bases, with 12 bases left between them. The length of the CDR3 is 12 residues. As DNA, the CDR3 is TGTGCCAGCGGGGCCCTGGGGGATACGCAGTATTTT. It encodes CASGALGDTQYF.

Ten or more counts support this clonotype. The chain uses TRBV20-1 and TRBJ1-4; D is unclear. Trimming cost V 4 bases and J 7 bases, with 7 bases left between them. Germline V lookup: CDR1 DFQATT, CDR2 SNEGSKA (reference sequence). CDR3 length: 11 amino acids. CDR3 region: CSAIIGEKLFF. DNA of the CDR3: TGCAGTGCTATTATAGGTGAAAAACTGTTTTTT.

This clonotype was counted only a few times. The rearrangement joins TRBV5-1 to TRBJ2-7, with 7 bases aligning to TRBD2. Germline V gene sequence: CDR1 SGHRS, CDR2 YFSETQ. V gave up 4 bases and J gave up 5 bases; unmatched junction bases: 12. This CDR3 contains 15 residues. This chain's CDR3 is CASSDQGGVLNEQYF. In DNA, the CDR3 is TGCGCCAGCAGCGACCAGGGAGGGGTTTTAAACGAGCAGTACTTC.

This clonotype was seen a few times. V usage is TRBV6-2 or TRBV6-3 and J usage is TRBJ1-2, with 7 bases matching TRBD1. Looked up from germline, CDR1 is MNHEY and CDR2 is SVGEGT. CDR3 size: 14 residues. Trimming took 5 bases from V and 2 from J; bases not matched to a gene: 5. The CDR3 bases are TGTGCCAGCAGTCGGGACAGTCGGAACTATGGCTACACCTTC. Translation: CASSRDSRNYGYTF.